This T cell receptor (beta chain) emerged from a study of tumor-infiltrating lymphocytes in primary liver carcinoma. Production of TCR beta cDNA used 400 to 650 ng total RNA together with a constant-region primer. Slightly modified ARM-PCR with three nested multiplex PCR rounds yielded TCR beta libraries. Investigators reported that the first two PCR rounds, at 9 to 11 cycles each, used TRBV1-TRBV30 forward primers with a C-beta reverse primer. One entry per CDR3 protein, called by TCRdb with MiXCR from the multiplex PCR reads. Of more than 150,000 distinct CDR3 sequences detected, over 50% appear once; the ten largest clones hold 65% to 80%. J was trimmed by 5 bases and V by 1 base; bases with no gene match: 4. The CDR3 loop spans 15 amino acids. CDR1 and CDR2 (germline): SGHDN, FVKESK. The study extracted blood RNA from unsorted whole blood and also extracted germline DNA.

The chain carries TRBV14 and TRBJ2-3; TRBD1 matches 9 bases. The sequence derives from a middle-aged man with primary liver carcinoma and hepatitis B virus infection. Sequenced material: peripheral blood. In DNA form, the CDR3 reads TGTGCCAGCAGCCAAGGCGGGACAGGGATAGATACGCAGTATTTT. This translates into CASSQGGTGIDTQYF.